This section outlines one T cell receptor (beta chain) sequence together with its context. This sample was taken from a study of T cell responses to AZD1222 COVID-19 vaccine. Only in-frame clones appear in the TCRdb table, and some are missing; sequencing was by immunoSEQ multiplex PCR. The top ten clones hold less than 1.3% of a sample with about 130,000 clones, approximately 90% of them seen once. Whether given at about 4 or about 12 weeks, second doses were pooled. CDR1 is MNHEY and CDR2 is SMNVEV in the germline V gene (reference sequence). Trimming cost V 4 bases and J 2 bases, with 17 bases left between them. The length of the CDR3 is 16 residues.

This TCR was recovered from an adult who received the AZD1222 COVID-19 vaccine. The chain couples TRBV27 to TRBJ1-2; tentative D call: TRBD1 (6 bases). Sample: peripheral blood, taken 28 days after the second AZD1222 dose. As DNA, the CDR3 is TGTGCCAGCAGTTCCAGAGCGGGACAAGCCAACTATGGCTACACCTTC. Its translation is CASSSRAGQANYGYTF.